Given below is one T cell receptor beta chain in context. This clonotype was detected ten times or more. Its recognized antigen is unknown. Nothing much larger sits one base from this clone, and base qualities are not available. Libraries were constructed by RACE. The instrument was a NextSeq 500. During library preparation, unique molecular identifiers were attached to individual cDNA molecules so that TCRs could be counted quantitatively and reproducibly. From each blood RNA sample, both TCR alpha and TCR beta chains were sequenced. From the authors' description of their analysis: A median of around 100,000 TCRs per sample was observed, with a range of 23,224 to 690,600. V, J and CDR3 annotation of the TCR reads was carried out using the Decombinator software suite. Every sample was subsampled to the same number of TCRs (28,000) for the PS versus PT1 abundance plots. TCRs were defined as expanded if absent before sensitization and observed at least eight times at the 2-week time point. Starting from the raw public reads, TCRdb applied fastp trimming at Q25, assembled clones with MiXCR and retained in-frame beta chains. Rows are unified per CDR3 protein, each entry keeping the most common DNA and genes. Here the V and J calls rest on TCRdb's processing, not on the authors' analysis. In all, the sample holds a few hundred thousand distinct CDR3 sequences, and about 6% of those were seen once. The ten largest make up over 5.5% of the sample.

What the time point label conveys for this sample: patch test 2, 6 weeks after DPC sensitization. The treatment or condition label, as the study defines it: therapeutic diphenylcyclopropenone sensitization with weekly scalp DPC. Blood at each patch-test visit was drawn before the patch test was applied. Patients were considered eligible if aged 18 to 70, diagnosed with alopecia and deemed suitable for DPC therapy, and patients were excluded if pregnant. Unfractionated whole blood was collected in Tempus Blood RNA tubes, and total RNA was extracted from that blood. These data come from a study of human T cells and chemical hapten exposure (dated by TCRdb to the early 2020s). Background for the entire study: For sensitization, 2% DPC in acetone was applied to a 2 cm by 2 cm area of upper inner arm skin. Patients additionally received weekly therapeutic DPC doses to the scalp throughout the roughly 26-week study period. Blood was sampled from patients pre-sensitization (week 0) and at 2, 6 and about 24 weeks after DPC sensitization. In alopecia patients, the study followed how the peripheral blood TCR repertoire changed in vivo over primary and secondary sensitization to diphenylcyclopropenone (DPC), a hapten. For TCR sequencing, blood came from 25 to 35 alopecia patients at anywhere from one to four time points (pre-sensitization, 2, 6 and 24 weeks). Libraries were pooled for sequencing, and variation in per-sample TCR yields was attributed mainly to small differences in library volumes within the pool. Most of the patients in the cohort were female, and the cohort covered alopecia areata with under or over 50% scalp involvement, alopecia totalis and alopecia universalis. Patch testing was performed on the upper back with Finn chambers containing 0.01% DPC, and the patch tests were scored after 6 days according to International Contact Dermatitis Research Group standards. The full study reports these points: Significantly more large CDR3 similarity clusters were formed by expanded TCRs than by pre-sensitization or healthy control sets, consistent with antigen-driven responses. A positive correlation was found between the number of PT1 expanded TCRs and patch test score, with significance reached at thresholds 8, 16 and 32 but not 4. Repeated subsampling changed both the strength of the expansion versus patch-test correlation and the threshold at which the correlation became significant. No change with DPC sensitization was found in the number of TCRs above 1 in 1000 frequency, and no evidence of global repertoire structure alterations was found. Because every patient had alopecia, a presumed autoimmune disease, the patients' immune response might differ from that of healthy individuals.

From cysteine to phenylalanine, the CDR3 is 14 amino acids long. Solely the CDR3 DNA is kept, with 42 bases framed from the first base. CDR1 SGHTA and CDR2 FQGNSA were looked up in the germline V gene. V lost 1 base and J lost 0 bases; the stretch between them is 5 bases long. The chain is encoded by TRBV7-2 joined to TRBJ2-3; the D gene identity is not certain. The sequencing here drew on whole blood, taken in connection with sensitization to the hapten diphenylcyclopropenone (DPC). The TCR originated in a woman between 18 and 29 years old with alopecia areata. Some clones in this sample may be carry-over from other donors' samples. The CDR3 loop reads CASSLESSTDTQYF. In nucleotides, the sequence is TGTGCCAGCAGCTTAGAGTCTAGCACAGATACGCAGTATTTT.